The rows below give T cell receptor beta chains drawn from one sample of a study of cytomegalovirus exposure and HLA in healthy donors. Only in-frame clones appear in the TCRdb table, and some are missing; sequencing was by immunoSEQ multiplex PCR. This table has 120,000 or so clones, about 16% appearing once. Sequencing input: PBMCs. The source is a woman under 30 in good health and CMV-seronegative. Both conserved end residues are part of each CDR3. Fields, in order: V gene, J gene, CDR3 protein.

V gene: TRBV30
J gene: TRBJ2-7
CDR3 protein: CAWSVHAGPYEQYF

V gene: TRBV30
J gene: TRBJ2-7
CDR3 protein: CAWSDPDRGKRWEQYF

V gene: TRBV9
J gene: TRBJ1-1
CDR3 protein: CASSNRGGVGNTEAFF

V gene: TRBV2
J gene: TRBJ2-5
CDR3 protein: CASSDLRDSQETQYF

V gene: TRBV7-9
J gene: TRBJ1-5
CDR3 protein: CASSTSRGDQPQHF

V gene: TRBV5-6
J gene: TRBJ1-1
CDR3 protein: CASSLAEGFRNTEAFF

V gene: TRBV29-1
J gene: TRBJ2-5
CDR3 protein: CSVPDNTGIETQYF

V gene: TRBV28
J gene: TRBJ1-1
CDR3 protein: CASTRTATDYTEAFF

V gene: TRBV5-3
J gene: TRBJ2-1
CDR3 protein: CARSLAQPSSYNEQFF

V gene: TRBV7-9
J gene: TRBJ2-7
CDR3 protein: CASSLARGRDEQYF

V gene: TRBV19
J gene: TRBJ2-3
CDR3 protein: CASSIGGSTDTQYF

V gene: TRBV7-9
J gene: TRBJ1-1
CDR3 protein: CASSPGHNRAFF

V gene: TRBV7-8
J gene: TRBJ2-7
CDR3 protein: CASSSLGPFKGDF

V gene: TRBV4-3
J gene: TRBJ2-3
CDR3 protein: CASSPGSDRSTMVTDTQYF

V gene: TRBV30
J gene: TRBJ2-1
CDR3 protein: CAWSTLTAYNEQFF

V gene: TRBV19
J gene: TRBJ2-5
CDR3 protein: CASSISGASGELRTQYF

V gene: TRBV28
J gene: TRBJ1-4
CDR3 protein: CASSLPLLIHRASWEKLFF

V gene: TRBV7-9
J gene: TRBJ1-2
CDR3 protein: CASSLEGIYGYTF

V gene: TRBV6-1
J gene: TRBJ1-2
CDR3 protein: CASSEAGGPYGYTF

V gene: TRBV28
J gene: TRBJ1-2
CDR3 protein: CATIGRGRGYGYTF

V gene: TRBV6-1
J gene: TRBJ1-5
CDR3 protein: CASTPEKISNQPQHF

V gene: TRBV5-4
J gene: TRBJ2-3
CDR3 protein: CASSLPGQEGNTQYF

V gene: TRBV27
J gene: TRBJ2-1
CDR3 protein: CASWVRAGRDEQFF

V gene: TRBV19
J gene: TRBJ2-2
CDR3 protein: CASSITSTTGELFF

V gene: TRBV29-1
J gene: TRBJ1-2
CDR3 protein: CSVEDQGANYGYTF

V gene: TRBV2
J gene: TRBJ2-5
CDR3 protein: CASSSPVSEQGIGETQYF

V gene: TRBV10-1
J gene: TRBJ1-1
CDR3 protein: CARRTPMNTEAFF

V gene: TRBV7-2
J gene: TRBJ2-1
CDR3 protein: CASSSVMAGHNEQFF

V gene: TRBV5-1
J gene: TRBJ2-3
CDR3 protein: CASSLAGGGSTDTQYF